This T cell receptor (beta chain) was sequenced in a study of pediatric ulcerative colitis. One to two pinch biopsies were taken from the rectum during colonoscopy. The CDR3 runs 19 residues. V shed 0 bases and J shed 5 bases, with 25 bases lying between them. Germline V gene lookup returns CDR1 SGDLS and CDR2 YYNGEE. Findings and limits, study-wide: Substantially fewer templates came from a couple of patients' blood samples. A couple of rectal CDR3 clonotypes occurred in all ulcerative colitis patients. Rectal repertoires separated controls, mild-moderate and acute severe colitis.

The assay was run at survey level. Here immunoSEQ multiplex PCR was the method, and the copy in TCRdb shows in-frame clones only, minus some. The sample shows 30,000 to 40,000 clones, 80% to 85% of them seen only once. Concerning this clone itself: The antigen is not known.

Specimen: gut tissue. The sequence came from a boy between 10 and 17 years old with mild ulcerative colitis. The chain combines TRBV9 with TRBJ2-3, with unresolved D. The CDR3 region has the DNA TGTGCCAGCAGCGTAGGTGCTGGGTTGCACAGAACGGCAGTAGATACGCAGTATTTT. This encodes CASSVGAGLHRTAVDTQYF.